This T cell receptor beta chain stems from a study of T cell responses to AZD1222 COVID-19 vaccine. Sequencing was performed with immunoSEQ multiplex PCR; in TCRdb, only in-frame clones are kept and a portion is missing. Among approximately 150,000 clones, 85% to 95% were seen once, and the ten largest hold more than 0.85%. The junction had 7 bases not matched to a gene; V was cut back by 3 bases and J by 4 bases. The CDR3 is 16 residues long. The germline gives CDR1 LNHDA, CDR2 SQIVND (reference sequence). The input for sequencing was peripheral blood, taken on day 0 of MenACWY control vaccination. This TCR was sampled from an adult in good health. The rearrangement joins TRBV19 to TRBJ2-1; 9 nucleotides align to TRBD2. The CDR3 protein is CASSILKRGDYNEQFF. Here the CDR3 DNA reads TGTGCCAGTAGTATCCTAAAGCGGGGGGATTACAATGAGCAGTTCTTC.